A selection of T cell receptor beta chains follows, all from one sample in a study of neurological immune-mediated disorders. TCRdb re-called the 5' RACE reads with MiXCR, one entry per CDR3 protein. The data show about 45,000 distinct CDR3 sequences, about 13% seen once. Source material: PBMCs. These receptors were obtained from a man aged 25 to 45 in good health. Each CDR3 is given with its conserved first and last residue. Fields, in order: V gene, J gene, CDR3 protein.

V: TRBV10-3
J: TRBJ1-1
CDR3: CAIRGERDGSPNTEAFF

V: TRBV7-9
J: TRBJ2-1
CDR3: CASSLAASGRGGEQFF

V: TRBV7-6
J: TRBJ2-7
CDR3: CASSPGQGGTYEQYF

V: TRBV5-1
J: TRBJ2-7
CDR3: CASSLQPGGPYEQYF

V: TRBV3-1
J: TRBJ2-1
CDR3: CASSNAAGSYNEQFF

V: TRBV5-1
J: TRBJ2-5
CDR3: CASSLGQGEETQYF

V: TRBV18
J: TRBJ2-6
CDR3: CASSPGTVSGANVLTF

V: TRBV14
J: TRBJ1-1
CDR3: CASRGQGMVNTEAFF

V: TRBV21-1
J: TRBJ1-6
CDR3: CASSKPAGGKDNSPLHF

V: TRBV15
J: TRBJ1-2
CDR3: CATSRSGQGGANYGYTF

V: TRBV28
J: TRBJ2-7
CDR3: CASSSTVPYEQYF

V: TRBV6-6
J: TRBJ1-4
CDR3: CASSEGANNEKLFF

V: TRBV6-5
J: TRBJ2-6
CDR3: CASSYSGSSSGANVLTF

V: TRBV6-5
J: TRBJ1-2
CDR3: CASSYWPGLNQWGYTF

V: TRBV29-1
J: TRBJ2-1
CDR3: CSVEERERHEQFF

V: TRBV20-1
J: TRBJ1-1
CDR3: CSAQPPMNTEAFF

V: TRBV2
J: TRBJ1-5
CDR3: CASRPRGNQPQHF

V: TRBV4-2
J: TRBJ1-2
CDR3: CASSQDVPGTGGYTF

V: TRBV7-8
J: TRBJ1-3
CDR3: CASSQGSSVGNTIYF

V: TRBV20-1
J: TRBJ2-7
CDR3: CSARFFGSYEQYF

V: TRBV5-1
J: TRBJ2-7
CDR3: CASSSNRDEQYF

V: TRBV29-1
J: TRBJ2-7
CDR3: CSVVLGTGLYEQYF

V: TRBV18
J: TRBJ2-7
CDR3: CASSPVGQTRSYEQYF

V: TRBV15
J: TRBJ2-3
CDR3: CATSRNEDTQYF

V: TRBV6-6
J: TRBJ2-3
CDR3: CASSYPTSGASTDTQYF

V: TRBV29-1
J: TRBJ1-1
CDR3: CSVEDPGRLNTEAFF

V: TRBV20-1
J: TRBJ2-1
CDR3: CSASPITSGSYNEQFF

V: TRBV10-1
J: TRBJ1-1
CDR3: CASSSGMNTEAFF

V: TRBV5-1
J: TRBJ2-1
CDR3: CASSPQWGNEQFF

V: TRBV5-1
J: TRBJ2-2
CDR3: CASSWTGTGELFF

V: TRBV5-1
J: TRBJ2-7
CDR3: CASNPGGTSGTYEQYF

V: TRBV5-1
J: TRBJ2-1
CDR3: CAGSPLERSLHDQFF

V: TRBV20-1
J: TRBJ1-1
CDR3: CSAVQGNTEAFF

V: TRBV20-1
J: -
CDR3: CSARTSGTPDTQHF

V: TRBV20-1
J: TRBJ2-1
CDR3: CSARGKNEQFF

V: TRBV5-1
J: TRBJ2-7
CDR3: CASSRIPTYEQYF

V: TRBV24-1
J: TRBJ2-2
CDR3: CATSVGGADTGELFF

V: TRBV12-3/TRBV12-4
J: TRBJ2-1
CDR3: CASARRESSYEQFF

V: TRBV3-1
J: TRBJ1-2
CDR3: CASSPLGGAGGYTF

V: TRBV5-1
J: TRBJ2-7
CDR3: CASSLTFQSSYEQYF

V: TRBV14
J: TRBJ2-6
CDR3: CASSRSGYSGANVLTF

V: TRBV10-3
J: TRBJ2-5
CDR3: CAIRASDRSQETQYF

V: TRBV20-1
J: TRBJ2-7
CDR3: CSASGLAGGEQYF

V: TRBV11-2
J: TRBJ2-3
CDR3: CASSSWTSGGTDTQYF

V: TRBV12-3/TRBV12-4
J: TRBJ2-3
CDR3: CASSITGSFASFGQYF

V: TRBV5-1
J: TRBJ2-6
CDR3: CASSFSGTLADVLTF

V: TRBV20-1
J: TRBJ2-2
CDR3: CSAGLQGLNTGELFF

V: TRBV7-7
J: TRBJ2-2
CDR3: CASSRDTSTGELFF

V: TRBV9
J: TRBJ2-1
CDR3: CASSVAGRQGIDEQFF

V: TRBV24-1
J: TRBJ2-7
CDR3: CATSDPAEGDYEQYF

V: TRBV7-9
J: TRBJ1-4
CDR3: CASSSAEKVSHTNEKLFF

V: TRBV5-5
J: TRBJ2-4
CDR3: CASSLNSSRLAKNIQYF

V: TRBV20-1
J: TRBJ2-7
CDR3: CSATTSGRAFYEQYF

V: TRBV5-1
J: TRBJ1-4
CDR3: CASSLGATVNEKLFF

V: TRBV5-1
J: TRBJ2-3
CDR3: CASRAGLAGGGTDTQYF

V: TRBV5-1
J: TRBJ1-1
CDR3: CASSLGGETEAFF